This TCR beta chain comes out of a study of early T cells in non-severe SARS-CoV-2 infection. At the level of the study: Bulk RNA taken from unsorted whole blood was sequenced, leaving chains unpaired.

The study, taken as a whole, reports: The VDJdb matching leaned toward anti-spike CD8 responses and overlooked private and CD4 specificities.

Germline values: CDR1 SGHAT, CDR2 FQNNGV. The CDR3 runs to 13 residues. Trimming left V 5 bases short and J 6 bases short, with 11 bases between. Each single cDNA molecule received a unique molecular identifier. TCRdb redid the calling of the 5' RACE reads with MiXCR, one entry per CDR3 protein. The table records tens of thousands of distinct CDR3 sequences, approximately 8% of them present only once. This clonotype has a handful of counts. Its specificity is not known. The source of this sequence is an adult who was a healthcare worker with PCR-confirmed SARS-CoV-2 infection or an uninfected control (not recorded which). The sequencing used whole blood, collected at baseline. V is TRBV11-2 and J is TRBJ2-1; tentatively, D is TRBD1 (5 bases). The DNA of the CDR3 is TGTGCCAGCAGCCCGACAGCGCTCAATGAGCAGTTCTTC. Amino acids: CASSPTALNEQFF.